This TCR beta chain was recovered during a study of blood T cells in healthy people across ages. Concerning this clonotype itself: Its antigen is unknown.

V was shortened by 4 bases and J by 4 bases, with 18 bases between the two germline ends. CDR1 is KGHDR, CDR2 SFDVKD, per germline. CDR3 size: 16 residues. General study results and limits: Using unsorted PBMCs precluded a conclusive naive versus antigen-experienced comparison. Both higher diversity and more naive CD4+ cells marked long-lived donors when set against aged donors. Researchers judged that diversity estimates from one million T cells fell short of true values.

Every sample yielded at least 7 million isolated PBMCs. The authors ran a second PCR of roughly 6 to 12 cycles using a sample-barcoded 5' primer and a J-beta primer mix. Via MiXCR, TCRdb re-called the 5' RACE reads, giving one row per CDR3 protein. The sample holds roughly 730,000 distinct CDR3 sequences, about 56% seen once. The receptor's source is a middle-aged man in good health. The sequencing input was blood. This sequence joins TRBV24-1 and TRBJ1-2; D unresolved. CDR3 coding DNA: TGTGCCACCAGTGACCAGGACGCTTGGCCCATCTATGGCTACACCTTC. Residues: CATSDQDAWPIYGYTF.